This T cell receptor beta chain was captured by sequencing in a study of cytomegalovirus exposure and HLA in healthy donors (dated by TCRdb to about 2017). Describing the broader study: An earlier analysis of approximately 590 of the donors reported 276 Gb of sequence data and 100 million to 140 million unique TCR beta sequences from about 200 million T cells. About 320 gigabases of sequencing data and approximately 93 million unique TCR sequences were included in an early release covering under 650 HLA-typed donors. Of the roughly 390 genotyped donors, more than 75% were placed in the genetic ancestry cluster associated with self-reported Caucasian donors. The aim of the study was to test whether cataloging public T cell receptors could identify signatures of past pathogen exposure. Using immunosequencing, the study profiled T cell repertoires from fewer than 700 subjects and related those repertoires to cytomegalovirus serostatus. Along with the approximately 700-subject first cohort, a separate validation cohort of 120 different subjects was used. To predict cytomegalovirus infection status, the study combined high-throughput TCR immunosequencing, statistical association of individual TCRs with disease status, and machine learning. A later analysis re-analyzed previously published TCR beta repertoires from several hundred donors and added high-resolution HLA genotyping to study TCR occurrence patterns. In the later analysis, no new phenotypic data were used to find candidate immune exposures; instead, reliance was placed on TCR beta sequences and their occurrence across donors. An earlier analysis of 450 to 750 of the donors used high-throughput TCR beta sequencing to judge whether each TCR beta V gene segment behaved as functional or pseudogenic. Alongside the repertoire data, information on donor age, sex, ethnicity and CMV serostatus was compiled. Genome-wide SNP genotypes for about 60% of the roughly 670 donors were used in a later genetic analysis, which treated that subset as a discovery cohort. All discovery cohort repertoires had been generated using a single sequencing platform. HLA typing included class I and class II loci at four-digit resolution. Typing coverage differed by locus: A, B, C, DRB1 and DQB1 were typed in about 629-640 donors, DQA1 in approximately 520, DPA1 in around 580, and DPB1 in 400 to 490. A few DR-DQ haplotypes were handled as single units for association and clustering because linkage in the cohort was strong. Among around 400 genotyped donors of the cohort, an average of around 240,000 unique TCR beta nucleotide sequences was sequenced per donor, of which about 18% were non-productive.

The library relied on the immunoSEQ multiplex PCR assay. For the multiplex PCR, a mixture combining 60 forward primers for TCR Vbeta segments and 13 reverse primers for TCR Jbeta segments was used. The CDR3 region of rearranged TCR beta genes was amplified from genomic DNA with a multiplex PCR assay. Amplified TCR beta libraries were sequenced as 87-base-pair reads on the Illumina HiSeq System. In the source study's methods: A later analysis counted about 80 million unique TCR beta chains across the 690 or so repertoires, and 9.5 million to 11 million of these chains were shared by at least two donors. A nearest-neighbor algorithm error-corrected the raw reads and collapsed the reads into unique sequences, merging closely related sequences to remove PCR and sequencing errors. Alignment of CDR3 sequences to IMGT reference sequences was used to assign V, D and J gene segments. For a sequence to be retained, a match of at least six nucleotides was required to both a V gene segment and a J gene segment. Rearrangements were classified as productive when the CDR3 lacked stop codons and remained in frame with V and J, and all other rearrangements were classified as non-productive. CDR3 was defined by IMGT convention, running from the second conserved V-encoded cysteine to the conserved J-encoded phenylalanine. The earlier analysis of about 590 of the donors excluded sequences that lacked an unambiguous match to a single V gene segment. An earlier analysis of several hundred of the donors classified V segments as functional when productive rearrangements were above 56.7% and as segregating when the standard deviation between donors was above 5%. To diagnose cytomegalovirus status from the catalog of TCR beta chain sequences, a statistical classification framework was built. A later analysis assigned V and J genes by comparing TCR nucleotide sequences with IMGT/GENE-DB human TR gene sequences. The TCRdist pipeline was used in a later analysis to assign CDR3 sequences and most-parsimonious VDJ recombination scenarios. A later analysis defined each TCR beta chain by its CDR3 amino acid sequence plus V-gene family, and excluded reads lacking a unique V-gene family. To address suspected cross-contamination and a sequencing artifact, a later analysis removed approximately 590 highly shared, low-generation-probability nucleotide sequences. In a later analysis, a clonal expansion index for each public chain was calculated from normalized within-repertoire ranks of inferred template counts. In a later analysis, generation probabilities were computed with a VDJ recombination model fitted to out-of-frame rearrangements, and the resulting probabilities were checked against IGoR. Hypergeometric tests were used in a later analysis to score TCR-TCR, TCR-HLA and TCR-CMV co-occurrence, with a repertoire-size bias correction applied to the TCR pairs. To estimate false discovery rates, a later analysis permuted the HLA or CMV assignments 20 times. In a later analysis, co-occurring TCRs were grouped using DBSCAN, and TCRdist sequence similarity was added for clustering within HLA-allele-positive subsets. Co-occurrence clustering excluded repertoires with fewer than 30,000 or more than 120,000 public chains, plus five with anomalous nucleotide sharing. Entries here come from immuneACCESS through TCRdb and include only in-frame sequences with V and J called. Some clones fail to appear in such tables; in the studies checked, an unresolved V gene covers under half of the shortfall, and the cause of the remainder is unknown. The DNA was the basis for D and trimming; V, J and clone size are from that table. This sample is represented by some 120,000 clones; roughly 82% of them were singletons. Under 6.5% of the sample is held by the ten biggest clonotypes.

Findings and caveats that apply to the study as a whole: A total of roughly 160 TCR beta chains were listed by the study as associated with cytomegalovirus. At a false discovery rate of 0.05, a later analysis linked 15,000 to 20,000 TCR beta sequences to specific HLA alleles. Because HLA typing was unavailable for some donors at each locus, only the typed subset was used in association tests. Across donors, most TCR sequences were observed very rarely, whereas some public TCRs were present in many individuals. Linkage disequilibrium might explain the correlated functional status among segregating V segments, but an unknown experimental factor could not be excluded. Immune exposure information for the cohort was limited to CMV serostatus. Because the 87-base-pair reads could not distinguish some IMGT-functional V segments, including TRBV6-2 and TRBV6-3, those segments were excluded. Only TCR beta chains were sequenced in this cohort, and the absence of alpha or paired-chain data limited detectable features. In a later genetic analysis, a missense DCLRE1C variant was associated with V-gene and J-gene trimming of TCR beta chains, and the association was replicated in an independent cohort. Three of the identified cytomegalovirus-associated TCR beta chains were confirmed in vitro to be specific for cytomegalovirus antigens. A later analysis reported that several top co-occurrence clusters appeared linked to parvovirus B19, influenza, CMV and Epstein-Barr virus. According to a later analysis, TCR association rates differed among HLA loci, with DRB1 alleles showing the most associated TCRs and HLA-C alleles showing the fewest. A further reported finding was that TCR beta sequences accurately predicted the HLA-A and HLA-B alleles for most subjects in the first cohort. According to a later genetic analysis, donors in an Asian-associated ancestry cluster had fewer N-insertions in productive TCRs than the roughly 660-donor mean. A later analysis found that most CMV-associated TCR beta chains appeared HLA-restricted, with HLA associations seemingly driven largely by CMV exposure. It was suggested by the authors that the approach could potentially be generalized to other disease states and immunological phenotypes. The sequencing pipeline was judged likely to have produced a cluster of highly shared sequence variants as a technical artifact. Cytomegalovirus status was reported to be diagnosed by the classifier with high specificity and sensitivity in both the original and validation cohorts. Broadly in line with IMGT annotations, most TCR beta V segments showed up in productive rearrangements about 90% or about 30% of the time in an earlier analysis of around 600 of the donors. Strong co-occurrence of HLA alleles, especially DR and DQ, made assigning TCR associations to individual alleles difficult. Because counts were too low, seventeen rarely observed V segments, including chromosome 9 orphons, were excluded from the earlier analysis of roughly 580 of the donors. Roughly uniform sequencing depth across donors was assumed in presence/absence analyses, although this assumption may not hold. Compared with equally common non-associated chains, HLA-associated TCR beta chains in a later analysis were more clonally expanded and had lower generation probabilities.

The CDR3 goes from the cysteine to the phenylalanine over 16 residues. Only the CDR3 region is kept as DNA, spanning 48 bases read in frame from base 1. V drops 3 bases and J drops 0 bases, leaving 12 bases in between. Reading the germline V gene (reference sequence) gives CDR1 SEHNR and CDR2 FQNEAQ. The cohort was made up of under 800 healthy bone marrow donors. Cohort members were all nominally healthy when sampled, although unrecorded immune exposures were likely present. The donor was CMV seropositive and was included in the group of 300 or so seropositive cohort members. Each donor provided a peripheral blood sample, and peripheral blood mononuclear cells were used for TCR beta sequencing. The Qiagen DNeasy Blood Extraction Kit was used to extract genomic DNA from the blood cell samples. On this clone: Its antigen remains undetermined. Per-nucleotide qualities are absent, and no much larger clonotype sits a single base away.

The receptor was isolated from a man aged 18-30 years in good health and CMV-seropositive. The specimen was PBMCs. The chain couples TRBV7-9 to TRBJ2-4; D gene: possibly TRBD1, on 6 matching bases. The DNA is TGTGCCAGCAGCTTCTCAGGGGCTTTAGCCAAAAACATTCAGTACTTC. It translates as CASSFSGALAKNIQYF.